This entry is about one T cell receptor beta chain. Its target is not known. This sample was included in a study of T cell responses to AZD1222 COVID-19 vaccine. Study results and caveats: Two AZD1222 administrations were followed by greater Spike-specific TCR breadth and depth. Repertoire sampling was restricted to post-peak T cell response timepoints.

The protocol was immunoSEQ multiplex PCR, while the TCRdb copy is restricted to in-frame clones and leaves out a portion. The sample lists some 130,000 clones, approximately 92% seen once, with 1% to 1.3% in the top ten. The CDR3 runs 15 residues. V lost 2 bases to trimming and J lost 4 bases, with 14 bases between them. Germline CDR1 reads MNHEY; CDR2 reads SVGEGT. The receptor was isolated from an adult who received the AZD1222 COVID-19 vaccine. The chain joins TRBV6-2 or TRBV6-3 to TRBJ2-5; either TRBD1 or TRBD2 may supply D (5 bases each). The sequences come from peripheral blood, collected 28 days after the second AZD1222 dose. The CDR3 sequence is CASSYGGVSGETQYF. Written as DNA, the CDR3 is TGTGCCAGCAGTTACGGGGGAGTCTCGGGAGAGACCCAGTACTTC.